This T cell receptor (beta chain) was identified in a study of Ad26.COV2.S vaccination and SARS-CoV-2 variants. Turning to this clone: The antigen remains undetermined.

Study-wide findings and caveats: Spike-specific responses of CD8+ and CD4+ T cells were reported to display substantial breadth after vaccination.

Sample treatment: 15 to 20 received Ad26.COV2.S at low or high dose, single or two shots; roughly five received placebo; per-sample allocation not given. Sampling was done on day 63 after the first vaccine or placebo injection. CDR3 length equals 15 residues. V was pared by 2 bases and J by 3 bases, with 4 bases of the junction left unmatched. Per germline, CDR1 MNHEY and CDR2 SMNVEV (reference sequence). Assay: immunoSEQ multiplex PCR; the TCRdb copy retains only in-frame clones and omits some. The sample contains approximately 460,000 clones, about 88% of which appear only once. This TCR was recovered from a person between 18 and 65 years old who received the Ad26.COV2.S COVID-19 vaccine or a placebo. The sample consisted of peripheral blood, taken in a trial of Ad26.COV2.S vaccine versus placebo. The V gene is TRBV27, the J gene TRBJ2-3; TRBD1 agrees at 8 bases. CDR3 residues: CASSLGQGFTDTQYF. The CDR3 nucleotides read TGTGCCAGCAGTTTAGGACAGGGTTTTACAGATACGCAGTATTTT.